The 21 T cell receptor beta chains in this list originate from one sample, sequenced in a study of OX40 agonist ivuxolimab in advanced cancers. Sequenced by immunoSEQ multiplex PCR; TCRdb stores in-frame clones only, minus some. The table lists about 110,000 clones, roughly nine tenths of them singletons. Sample: CD4+ or CD8+ T cells sorted from blood, taken in a trial of the OX40 agonist ivuxolimab. The receptor set was obtained from an adult with an advanced solid tumor such as melanoma, head and neck, liver or kidney cancer.

This clone came up once. The V gene is TRBV9, the J gene TRBJ1-1, with D perhaps TRBD1 (5 bases). Between the trimmed V and J ends, which lost 4 bases and 4 bases, there was a span of 17 bases. CDR1 SGDLS and CDR2 YYNGEE come from the germline V gene. The CDR3 length is 15 residues. This CDR3 reads CASSPAYQGTTEAFF. DNA of the CDR3: TGTGCCAGCAGCCCAGCATACCAAGGGACCACTGAAGCTTTCTTT.

This sequence joins TRBV19 and TRBJ1-5, with D unresolved. The length of the CDR3 is 16 residues. Trimming took 4 bases from V and 3 from J, leaving 16 bases between them. The V gene's germline CDR1 is LNHDA and CDR2 SQIVND (reference sequence). CDR3 residues: CASSTSAPKLNQPQHF. CDR3 coding DNA: TGTGCCAGTAGTACATCGGCCCCAAAACTCAATCAGCCCCAGCATTTT.

The CDR3 spells CASSLGGGYTF. CDR3 nucleotide sequence: TGTGCCAGCAGTTTGGGGGGTGGCTACACCTTC. J is TRBJ1-2 and V is TRBV28, with D possibly being TRBD1 (5 bases). The germline CDR1 and CDR2 sequences are MDHEN and SYDVKM. The CDR3 totals 11 residues. V lost 3 bases to trimming and J lost 7 bases, with 6 bases between them.

This chain connects TRBV7-8 to TRBJ1-5, with a tentative D call TRBD1 (5 bases). Germline CDR1 is SGHVS and CDR2 is FQNEAQ. The V and J ends lost 5 bases and 1 base respectively, with 12 bases between them. The CDR3 is 15 residues long. The CDR3 is CASSPGARSNQPQHF. The CDR3 region has the DNA TGTGCCAGCAGCCCCGGGGCTAGAAGCAATCAGCCCCAGCATTTT.

V and J are TRBV11-3 and TRBJ2-3; D is uncertain. The germline CDR1 and CDR2 sequences are SGHNT and YENEEA. V dropped 0 bases and J dropped 6 bases, with 19 bases sitting between them. The CDR3 totals 17 residues. CDR3 sequence: CASSLERSHPSGDTQYF. CDR3 nucleotide sequence: TGTGCCAGCAGCTTAGAACGGTCACACCCAAGTGGGGATACGCAGTATTTT.

The CDR3 DNA is TGCGCCAGCAGCCAAGATCTAGCGGCAAGCGGGGAAGGTGGGACCCAGTACTTC. This gives the protein CASSQDLAASGEGGTQYF. This chain joins TRBV4-3 and TRBJ2-5; TRBD2 agrees at 7 bases. Per the germline V gene, CDR1 is LGHNA and CDR2 is YSLEER. V was clipped by 0 bases and J by 7 bases; unmatched bases: 17. This CDR3 is built from 18 residues.

V gene TRBV6-6 combines with J gene TRBJ2-3; no firm D call. Trimming shortened V by 0 bases and J by 1 base, and 5 bases separated the two germline ends. Germline assignment: CDR1 MNHNY and CDR2 SVGAGI (reference sequence). This CDR3 spans 14 amino acids. This chain's CDR3 is CASSYSPGTDTQYF. The CDR3 DNA is TGTGCCAGCAGTTACTCCCCGGGCACAGATACGCAGTATTTT.

In DNA, the CDR3 is TGTGCCAGCAGTTACTACGGGGTTCGGGCCGATTTCTTT. Encoded protein: CASSYYGVRADFF. V is TRBV6-6 and J is TRBJ1-1; the D is unclear. The CDR3 is 13 amino acids. Trimming left V 1 base short and J 13 bases short, with 16 bases between. The germline V gene encodes CDR1 MNHNY and CDR2 SVGAGI (reference sequence).

The chain employs TRBV6-5 and TRBJ1-1; D gene uncertain. Germline V gives CDR1 MNHEY, CDR2 SVGAGI. The length of the CDR3 is 14 residues. V was trimmed by 7 bases and J by 6 bases, leaving 18 bases between them. The CDR3 coding sequence is TGTGCCAGCACTAGGGCCGGGATCGCCCCTGAAGCTTTCTTT. Its protein product is CASTRAGIAPEAFF.

V and J are TRBV4-1 and TRBJ1-5; D is ambiguous. The CDR3 contains 12 residues. Germline lookup yields CDR1 MGHRA and CDR2 YSYEKL. Between the trimmed V and J ends, which lost 0 bases and 6 bases, there was a span of 3 bases. The CDR3 is CASSQDGQPQHF. The DNA for the CDR3 is TGCGCCAGCAGCCAAGACGGTCAGCCCCAGCATTTT.

The CDR3 DNA follows: TGCGCCAGCAGCTTGGCAGGGACTGGAAACACCATATATTTT. It is translated as CASSLAGTGNTIYF. This rearrangement joins TRBV5-1 to TRBJ1-3, with TRBD1 as a possible D gene (5 bases). V shed 0 bases and J shed 2 bases, with 6 bases lying between them. The CDR3 extends over 14 amino acids. Germline V lookup: CDR1 SGHRS, CDR2 YFSETQ. Using reference TRBV5-1 and TRBJ1-3 for the parts outside the CDR3, the full variable domain is KAGVTQTPRYLIKTRGQQVTLSCSPISGHRSVSWYQQTPGQGLQFLFEYFSETQRNKGNFPGRFSGRQFSNSRSEMNVSTLELGDSALYLCASSLAGTGNTIYFGEGSWLTVV.

The chain combines TRBV28 with TRBJ1-2, with TRBD1 as a possible D gene (6 bases). Germline CDR1 is MDHEN and CDR2 is SYDVKM. V lost 6 bases and J 5 bases, leaving 13 bases between the germline ends. This CDR3 contains 13 residues. CDR3 sequence reads: CASSMGGQYGYTF. CDR3 coding DNA: TGTGCCAGCAGCATGGGGGGGCAGTATGGCTACACCTTC.

The chain carries TRBV19 and TRBJ1-3; no clear D. Trimming took off 6 bases at V and 0 bases at J, with 9 bases between the two ends. CDR1 and CDR2 from the germline V gene are LNHDA and SQIVND (reference sequence). CDR3 length equals 14 residues. The CDR3 reads CASRGRASGNTIYF. CDR3 nucleotides: TGTGCCAGTAGAGGACGGGCCTCTGGAAACACCATATATTTT.

J is TRBJ2-2 and V is TRBV13; D remains unclear. V gave up 0 bases and J gave up 4 bases, with 9 bases separating them. The germline gives CDR1 PRHDT, CDR2 FYEKMQ (reference sequence). The CDR3 is made up of 15 amino acids. The CDR3 DNA is TGTGCCAGCAGCTTAGGCCAGTGGGCCACCGGGGAGCTGTTTTTT. Translation gives CASSLGQWATGELFF.

This chain joins TRBV13 and TRBJ1-1, with a tentative D call TRBD1 (5 bases). The germline V gene has CDR1 PRHDT and CDR2 FYEKMQ (reference sequence). The germline V and J ends were trimmed by 4 bases and 3 bases, with 21 bases remaining between them. CDR3 length: 17 residues. Here the CDR3 reads CASSSKLGRDRYTEAFF. The CDR3 DNA reads as TGTGCCAGCAGCTCAAAGTTAGGAAGGGACCGATACACTGAAGCTTTCTTT.

The chain combines TRBV2 with TRBJ1-5; a possible D gene is TRBD1 (6 bases). This CDR3 has 13 residues. From germline, CDR1 is SNHLY and CDR2 FYNNEI. The germline V and J ends were trimmed by 8 bases and 4 bases, with 12 bases remaining between them. In DNA, the CDR3 is TGTGCCAGCTACCTACAGGGAAATCAGCCCCAGCATTTT. This codes for CASYLQGNQPQHF. Complete variable domain (other parts from reference TRBV2 and TRBJ1-5): EPEVTQTPSHQVTQMGQEVILRCVPISNHLYFYWYRQILGQKVEFLVSFYNNEISEKSEIFDDQFSVERPDGSNFTLKIRSTKLEDSAMYFCASYLQGNQPQHFGDGTRLSIL.

The V and J genes are TRBV19 and TRBJ2-1; D unclear. There are 14 residues in the CDR3. The ends were cut back, 7 bases at V and 4 bases at J, with 14 bases in the middle. Per the germline V gene, CDR1 is LNHDA and CDR2 is SQIVND (reference sequence). The DNA of the CDR3 is TGTGCCAGTATGGCACAGAGATCGTACAATGAGCAGTTCTTC. Translating gives CASMAQRSYNEQFF.

The chain carries TRBV2 and TRBJ1-4; no firm D call. V was pared by 7 bases and J by 0 bases, with 12 bases between. The length of the CDR3 is 15 residues. Germline V gene lookup returns CDR1 SNHLY and CDR2 FYNNEI. The DNA for the CDR3 is TGTGCCAGCAAGGCTACAGTTGCAACTAATGAAAAACTGTTTTTT. Protein product: CASKATVATNEKLFF.

V usage is TRBV18 and J usage is TRBJ2-7, with D perhaps matching TRBD1 (6 bases). The CDR3 runs 14 residues. V was trimmed by 4 bases and J by 6 bases, leaving 16 bases between them. Germline CDR1 is KGHSH and CDR2 is LQKENI. This CDR3 reads CASSLSEGDFEQYF. The CDR3 DNA reads TGTGCCAGCTCACTCTCCGAGGGGGATTTCGAGCAGTACTTC.

The chain joins TRBV5-4 to TRBJ1-1; D gene uncertain. CDR1 and CDR2 (germline): SGHNT, YYREEE (reference sequence). CDR3 length: 13 amino acids. Trimming removed 3 bases at V and 0 bases at J, with 6 bases between. The CDR3 DNA is TGTGCCAGCAGCTCCGGATTGAACACTGAAGCTTTCTTT. Amino acids: CASSSGLNTEAFF.

The chain carries TRBV7-2 and TRBJ1-2; maybe TRBD1 (5 bases). This CDR3 is built from 16 residues. Trimming shortened V by 0 bases and J by 2 bases, and 13 bases separated the two germline ends. The germline CDR1 and CDR2 sequences are SGHTA and FQGNSA. The CDR3 nucleotides are TGTGCCAGCAGCTTAGCTATGGGGCAGTTAAACTATGGCTACACCTTC. It codes for CASSLAMGQLNYGYTF.